What follows are 7 T cell receptor beta chains derived from one specimen sequenced in a study of CD8 T cells in ankylosing spondylitis. Broader study findings: What seemed typical of ankylosing spondylitis blood was a TCR beta motif built from several highly homologous variants.

In TCRdb, the 5' RACE reads were re-called with MiXCR into one record per CDR3 protein. The data contain fewer than 500,000 distinct CDR3 sequences, around 22% of them singletons. Their recognized antigens are unknown. Sequencing was done on a sample of blood, either unsorted or a sorted T cell fraction (not recorded which). All receptors derive from a male donor with ankylosing spondylitis.

The CDR3 DNA follows: TGTGCCATCAGTAATAGCGGGAGGGGAACAGATACGCAGTATTTT. Amino acid sequence: CAISNSGRGTDTQYF. This chain connects TRBV10-3 to TRBJ2-3, with 11 bases fitting TRBD2. CDR1 and CDR2 from the germline V gene are ENHRY and SYGVKD. The trim removed 5 bases at V and 3 bases at J, leaving 4 bases unmatched. The length of the CDR3 is 15 residues.

A remark on this clonotype: A junction boundary mismatches the germline segment, possibly from a read error. The chain has TRBV11-1 and TRBJ2-2; no firm D call. The CDR3 sequence is 13 residues long. Germline CDR1 SGHAT, CDR2 FQDESV (reference sequence). The CDR3 DNA sequence: TGTGCCAGCAACTTAGCAGATCCCGGGGAGCTGTTTTTT. Translating gives CASNLADPGELFF.

The sample holds a few counts of this clonotype. The chain combines TRBV5-1 with TRBJ2-7; D tentatively reads TRBD1 or TRBD2 (5 bases each). Trimming took 0 bases from V and 6 from J, leaving 10 bases between them. The germline V gene encodes CDR1 SGHRS and CDR2 YFSETQ. The CDR3 is 13 amino acids. The CDR3 here is CASSLARGVEQYF. The DNA for the CDR3 is TGCGCCAGCAGCTTGGCCCGAGGGGTCGAGCAGTACTTC.

In this sample, this clonotype turned up a few times. The chain carries TRBV5-1 and TRBJ2-2, with TRBD2 as a possible D gene (5 bases). Trimming removed 3 bases from V and 2 bases from J, with 11 bases in between. Germline V gene lookup returns CDR1 SGHRS and CDR2 YFSETQ. The CDR3 consists of 15 residues. CDR3 in amino acids: CASSSARTNTGELFF. CDR3 bases: TGCGCCAGCAGCTCAGCCCGGACTAACACCGGGGAGCTGTTTTTT. Filled out from reference TRBV5-1 and TRBJ2-2, the complete variable domain reads KAGVTQTPRYLIKTRGQQVTLSCSPISGHRSVSWYQQTPGQGLQFLFEYFSETQRNKGNFPGRFSGRQFSNSRSEMNVSTLELGDSALYLCASSSARTNTGELFFGEGSRLTVL.

This clonotype was counted many times. This chain joins TRBV5-1 and TRBJ2-1, with 9 bases aligning to TRBD2. Trimming at V came to 0 bases and at J to 4 bases, leaving 5 bases not matched to a gene. The germline CDR1 and CDR2 sequences are SGHRS and YFSETQ. This CDR3 contains 16 residues. The chain's CDR3 is CASSLAPGLAYNEQFF. CDR3 coding DNA: TGCGCCAGCAGCTTGGCTCCGGGACTAGCTTACAATGAGCAGTTCTTC. The full variable domain, completed using reference TRBV5-1 and TRBJ2-1, is KAGVTQTPRYLIKTRGQQVTLSCSPISGHRSVSWYQQTPGQGLQFLFEYFSETQRNKGNFPGRFSGRQFSNSRSEMNVSTLELGDSALYLCASSLAPGLAYNEQFFGPGTRLTVL.

This sequence joins TRBV7-7 and TRBJ2-7; 7 bases are shared with TRBD1. CDR1 is SSHAT and CDR2 is FNYEAQ in the germline V gene (reference sequence). The J segment lost 7 bases and the V segment lost 5 bases, leaving 8 bases of the junction unmatched. The CDR3 extends over 13 amino acids. CDR3 in amino acids: CASSKGQRGEQYF. In nucleotides, the CDR3 is TGTGCCAGCAGCAAGGGACAGAGAGGGGAGCAGTACTTC.

The CDR3 DNA is TGCGCCAGCAGCTTAAGCGGCGGCACCGGGGAGCTGTTTTTT. Protein sequence: CASSLSGGTGELFF. The rearrangement joins TRBV5-1 to TRBJ2-2; possible D gene TRBD2, 5 bases. Trimming left V 2 bases short and J 4 bases short, with 9 bases between. CDR3 size: 14 residues. Germline values: CDR1 SGHRS, CDR2 YFSETQ.